This T cell receptor beta chain was identified in a study of blood T cell repertoires in COVID-19. Original processing methods: How many nucleated cells were present was estimated from reference gene primer amplification. Here immunoSEQ multiplex PCR was the method, and the copy in TCRdb shows in-frame clones only, minus some. The V and J calls and clone size come from that table; D and trimming were worked out from the DNA. The table has more than 100,000 clones, about 89% seen once. The clonotype was recovered from a man aged 45-60 years with active COVID-19. The sequenced material came from peripheral blood.

The CDR3 DNA follows: TGTGCCATCAGTCAAACTAGCTCAGGCACAGATACGCAGTATTTT. It is translated as CAISQTSSGTDTQYF. The J gene is TRBJ2-3, the V gene TRBV10-3; D might be TRBD2 (6 bases). Germline assignment: CDR1 ENHRY and CDR2 SYGVKD. Trimming pared 5 bases from V and 1 base from J, leaving 13 bases between. The CDR3 is 15 residues long.